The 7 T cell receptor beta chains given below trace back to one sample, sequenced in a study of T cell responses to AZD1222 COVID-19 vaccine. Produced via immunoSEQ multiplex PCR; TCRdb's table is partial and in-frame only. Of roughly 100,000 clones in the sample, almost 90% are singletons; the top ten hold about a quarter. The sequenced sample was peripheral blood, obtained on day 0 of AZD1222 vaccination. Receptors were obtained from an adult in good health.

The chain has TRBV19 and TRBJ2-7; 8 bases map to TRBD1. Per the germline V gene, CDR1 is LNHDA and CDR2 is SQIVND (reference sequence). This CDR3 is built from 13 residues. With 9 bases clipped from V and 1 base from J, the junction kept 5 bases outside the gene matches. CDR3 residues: CASGTGLSYEQYF. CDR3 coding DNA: TGTGCCAGCGGGACAGGACTTTCCTACGAGCAGTACTTC.

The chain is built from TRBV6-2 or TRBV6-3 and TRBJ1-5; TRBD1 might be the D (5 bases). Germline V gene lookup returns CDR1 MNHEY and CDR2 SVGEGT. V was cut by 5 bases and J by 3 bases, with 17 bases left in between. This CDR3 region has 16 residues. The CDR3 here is CASSPRREDDNQPQHF. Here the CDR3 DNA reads TGTGCCAGCAGTCCGCGCAGGGAAGATGACAATCAGCCCCAGCATTTT.

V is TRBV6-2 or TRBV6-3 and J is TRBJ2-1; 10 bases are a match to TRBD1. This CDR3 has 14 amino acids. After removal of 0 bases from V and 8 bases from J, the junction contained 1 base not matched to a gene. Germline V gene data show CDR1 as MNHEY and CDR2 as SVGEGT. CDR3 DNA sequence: TGTGCCAGCAGTTACTCGGGGACAGGGGATGAGCAGTTCTTC. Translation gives CASSYSGTGDEQFF.

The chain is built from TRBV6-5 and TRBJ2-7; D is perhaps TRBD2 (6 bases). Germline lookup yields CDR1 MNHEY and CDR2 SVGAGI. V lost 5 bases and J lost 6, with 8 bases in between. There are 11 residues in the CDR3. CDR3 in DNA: TGTGCCAGCAGTCGCGGGGCCGAGCAGTACTTC. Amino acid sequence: CASSRGAEQYF.

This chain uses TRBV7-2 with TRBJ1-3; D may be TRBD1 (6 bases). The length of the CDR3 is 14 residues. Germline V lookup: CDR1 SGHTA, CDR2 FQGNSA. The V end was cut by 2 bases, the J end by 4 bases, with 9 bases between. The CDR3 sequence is CASSLTGSGNTIYF. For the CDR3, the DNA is TGTGCCAGCAGCTTAACAGGGTCCGGAAACACCATATATTTT.

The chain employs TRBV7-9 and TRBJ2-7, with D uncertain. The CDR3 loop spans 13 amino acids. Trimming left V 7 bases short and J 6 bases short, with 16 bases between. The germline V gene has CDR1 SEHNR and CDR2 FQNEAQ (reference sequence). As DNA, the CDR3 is TGTGCCAGCAACCAGCAAGGTCAGGCCGAGCAGTACTTC. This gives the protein CASNQQGQAEQYF.

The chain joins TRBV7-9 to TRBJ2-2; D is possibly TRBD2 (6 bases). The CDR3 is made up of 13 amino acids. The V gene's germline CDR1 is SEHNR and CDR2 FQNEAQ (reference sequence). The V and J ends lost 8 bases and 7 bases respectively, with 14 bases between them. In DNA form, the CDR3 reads TGTGCCAGCTTAGAGACTAGAGACGGGGAGCTGTTTTTT. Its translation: CASLETRDGELFF.